This TCR beta chain was identified during a study of CXCR3-negative and CXCR3-positive naive CD8 T cells. Study findings and constraints: The TRB CDR3s that CXCR3-positive naive cells carried were more hydrophobic than those of CXCR3-negative naive cells.

All TRB cDNA libraries came from 5' RACE performed with UMI labels. TCRdb reprocessed the 5' RACE reads and reports one entry per CDR3 protein, with no DNA. Its listing shows roughly 130,000 distinct CDR3 sequences. Per germline, CDR1 KGHDR and CDR2 SFDVKD. The CDR3 length is 14 residues. Concerning this clonotype: Antigen specificity is unknown.

Naive CD8+ T cells carried a CD45RO-CCR7+CD27+CD95- phenotype. Sequenced material: naive CXCR3+ CD8+ T cells from blood. Indicated subset: CD45RO-CCR7+CD27+CD95- naive CD8+ T cells expressing CXCR3 (TNR3+). The chain employs TRBV24-1 and TRBJ2-1; TCRdb's D gene call, TRBD1, goes unchecked for lack of DNA. The receptor's source is a human donor in good health. Some clones in this sample may be carry-over from other donors' samples. The CDR3 reads CATSDRDRYNEQFF.